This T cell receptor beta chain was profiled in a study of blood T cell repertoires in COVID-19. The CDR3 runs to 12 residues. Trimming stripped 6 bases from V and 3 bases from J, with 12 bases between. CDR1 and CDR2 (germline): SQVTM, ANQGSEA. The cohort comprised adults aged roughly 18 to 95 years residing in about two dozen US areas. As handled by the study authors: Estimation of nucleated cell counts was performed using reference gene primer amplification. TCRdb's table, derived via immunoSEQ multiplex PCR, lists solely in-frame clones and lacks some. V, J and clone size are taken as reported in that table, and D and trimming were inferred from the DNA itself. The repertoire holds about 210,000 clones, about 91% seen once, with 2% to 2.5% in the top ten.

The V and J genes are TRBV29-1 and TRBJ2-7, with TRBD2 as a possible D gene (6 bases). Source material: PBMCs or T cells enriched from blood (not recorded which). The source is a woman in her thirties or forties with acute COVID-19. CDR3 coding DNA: TGCAGCGTAAGGCCTAGCGACTACGAGCAGTACTTC. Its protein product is CSVRPSDYEQYF.